The 27 T cell receptor beta chains in this list originate from one sample, sequenced in a study of kidney transplant recipient with SARS-CoV-2 infection. Each CDR3 protein gets one entry after TCRdb re-called the reads with MiXCR. Found here are about 250,000 distinct CDR3 sequences, about 28% of them singletons; the top ten hold roughly 7%. The starting material was a blood sample, obtained at baseline and on approximately day 120 from a kidney transplant recipient. Receptor source: a male patient in his thirties who had COVID-19 and was a kidney transplant recipient. Some T cells may have come from the graft donor.

This clonotype was seen many times. The V call is TRBV15, the J call TRBJ2-1, with D possibly matching TRBD1 (6 bases). Germline values: CDR1 LNHNV, CDR2 YYDKDF (reference sequence). V was trimmed by 3 bases and J by 7 bases, leaving 16 bases between them. The CDR3 has 15 amino acids. The CDR3 DNA sequence: TGTGCCACCAGCAGGGACAGTTCGAAGGGGAATGAGCAGTTCTTC. Protein sequence: CATSRDSSKGNEQFF.

This clonotype was seen at least ten times. V and J are TRBV20-1 and TRBJ1-2, with no clear D. CDR1 is DFQATT, CDR2 SNEGSKA, per germline (reference sequence). CDR3 length: 13 amino acids. The CDR3 region is CRGDAGNDYGYTF. In DNA form, the CDR3 reads TGCAGAGGAGACGCTGGGAACGACTATGGCTACACCTTC.

Of note for this clonotype: Being one base from a much bigger clone, this may be a read error. V and J are TRBV4-3 and TRBJ1-2; the D is unclear. The germline gives CDR1 LGHNA, CDR2 YSLEER. This CDR3 contains 14 residues. The CDR3 coding sequence is TGCGCCGGCAGCCAAGAACAGTTTCGCTATGGCTACACCTTC. Its protein is CAGSQEQFRYGYTF.

Worth noting for this clonotype: At one of its ends the junction is not consistent with the germline gene, which may arise from a read error. The rearrangement uses TRBV11-1 and TRBJ1-2, with D uncertain. Germline V gives CDR1 SGHAT, CDR2 FQDESV (reference sequence). The CDR3 extends over 17 amino acids. CDR3 residues: CASSIYSKAGKTYGSTF. As DNA, the CDR3 is TGTGCCAGCAGCATATATTCTAAGGCTGGAAAGACCTATGGCTCCACCTTC.

Regarding this clonotype: A much bigger clone sits one base away, suggesting this may be a read error. The genes are TRBV10-3 and TRBJ2-5; D may be TRBD1 or TRBD2 (5 bases each). The end of the DNA aligns better with TRBJ2-7, so the J call may be wrong. The CDR3 extends over 13 amino acids. From germline, CDR1 is ENHRY and CDR2 SYGVKD. CDR3 region: CAITRDRLYEQYF. The CDR3 bases are TGTGCCATCACAAGGGACCGGCTCTACGAGCAGTACTTC.

As concerns this clonotype: Since a much larger clone is just one base distant, this may be a read error. The chain carries TRBV5-1 and TRBJ2-7; tentative D call: TRBD2 (5 bases). The germline CDR1 and CDR2 sequences are SGHRS and YFSETQ. The CDR3 runs to 16 residues. The CDR3 here is CTSSTGVAERWYEQYF. CDR3 sequence (DNA): TGCACCAGCAGCACCGGGGTGGCGGAGAGGTGGTACGAGCAGTACTTC.

With regard to this clonotype: This may come from a read error, since a much larger clone is one base off. V and J are TRBV4-2 and TRBJ1-2; D remains ambiguous. CDR3 size: 14 residues. Trimming removed 3 bases from V and 6 bases from J, with 14 bases in between. Germline V gives CDR1 LGHNA, CDR2 YNFKEQ. The CDR3 DNA reads as TGTGCCAGCAGCCAGATAGGGCGGAACCATGGCTACACCTTC. Its protein product is CASSQIGRNHGYTF.

The chain combines TRBV7-3 with TRBJ2-1; no clear D gene. V was trimmed by 6 bases and J by 0 bases, leaving 18 bases between them. Germline V lookup: CDR1 SGHTA, CDR2 FQGTGA. The CDR3 is made up of 17 amino acids. In DNA form, the CDR3 reads TGTGCCAGCAGACTCTCCCCCGGCCCGAGCTCCTACAATGAGCAGTTCTTC. Translated, it gives CASRLSPGPSSYNEQFF.

In the case of this clonotype: This may be a read error, as it is one base from a much larger clone. The V and J genes are TRBV5-1 and TRBJ2-7; either TRBD1 or TRBD2 may supply D (5 bases each). The CDR3 has 15 residues. The germline gives CDR1 SGHRS, CDR2 YFSETQ. V dropped 0 bases and J dropped 0 bases, with 10 bases sitting between them. The CDR3 spells CASSLEGPSSYEQYF. In DNA, the CDR3 is TGCGCCAGCAGCTTGGAGGGACCAAGCTCCTACGAGCAGTACTTC.

In its sample, this clonotype was seen many times. The rearrangement links TRBV15 to TRBJ1-2; 12 nucleotides match TRBD1. The germline CDR1 and CDR2 sequences are LNHNV and YYDKDF (reference sequence). With V trimmed by 3 bases and J by 5 bases, 4 bases remained unmatched. The CDR3 runs to 15 residues. CDR3 nucleotide sequence: TGTGCCACCAGCAGGGGGACAGGGGGCGGATATGGCTACACCTTC. Its translation is CATSRGTGGGYGYTF. Filled out from reference TRBV15 and TRBJ1-2, the complete variable domain reads DAMVIQNPRYQVTQFGKPVTLSCSQTLNHNVMYWYQQKSSQAPKLLFHYYDKDFNNEADTPDNFQSRRPNTSFCFLDIRSPGLGDTAMYLCATSRGTGGGYGYTFGSGTRLTVV.

The chain recombines TRBV6-5 with TRBJ2-5; 8 nucleotides align to TRBD2. The better agreement between TRBJ2-7 and the DNA end casts doubt on the J call. The CDR3 has 14 residues. The germline V gene encodes CDR1 MNHEY and CDR2 SVGAGI. In DNA, the CDR3 is TGTGCCAGCAGTTTTTCCGGGGGGGGGTACGAGCAGTACTTC. Its protein is CASSFSGGGYEQYF.

As for this clonotype: Being one base from a much bigger clone, this may be a read error. This sequence joins TRBV7-1 and TRBJ1-2, with no clear D. TRBV7-1 is identified as an open reading frame with a role that is uncertain. Trimming removed 4 bases from V and 4 bases from J, with 22 bases in between. CDR3 size: 17 residues. The CDR3 reads CASSWISHEEKTYGYTF. CDR3 DNA: TGTGCCAGCAGCTGGATCTCTCACGAGGAAAAGACCTATGGCTACACCTTC.

With regard to this clonotype: This could be a read error, since a much larger clone is one nucleotide away. The chain couples TRBV2 to TRBJ1-1; tentative D call: TRBD1 (5 bases). The CDR3 covers 16 residues. From germline, CDR1 is SNHLY and CDR2 FYNNEI. The CDR3 loop is CAISESVGDLNTEAFF. CDR3 bases: TGTGCCATCAGTGAGAGTGTCGGGGACCTGAACACTGAAGCTTTCTTT.

This clonotype was recorded at least ten times. The chain has TRBV7-2 and TRBJ1-1, with a weak D call TRBD1 (6 bases). Between the trimmed V and J ends, which lost 5 bases and 4 bases, there was a span of 14 bases. Per the germline V gene, CDR1 is SGHTA and CDR2 is FQGNSA. This CDR3 is built from 14 residues. CDR3 sequence: CASSRQQGSTEAFF. CDR3 bases: TGTGCCAGCAGCCGGCAACAGGGAAGCACTGAAGCTTTCTTT.

This clonotype was found many times. The chain employs TRBV28 and TRBJ2-2, with TRBD1 matching 7 bases. This CDR3 spans 15 amino acids. The V gene's germline CDR1 is MDHEN and CDR2 SYDVKM. V shed 8 bases, J shed 1 base, and the junction held 7 bases outside the gene matches. The CDR3 region has the DNA TGTGCCAGCGAAAACGGACAGGTGAACACCGGGGAGCTGTTTTTT. Protein product: CASENGQVNTGELFF.

Many counts were recorded for this clonotype. The chain combines TRBV6-2 or TRBV6-3 with TRBJ1-2; D ambiguous. The CDR3 is 17 residues long. V was cut by 4 bases and J by 4 bases, with 22 bases left in between. Germline-derived CDR1 and CDR2 are MNHEY and SVGEGT. The CDR3 DNA follows: TGTGCCAGCAGTTGCCAAATCTGCATCGGAAAGACCTATGGCTACACCTTC. Translation gives CASSCQICIGKTYGYTF.

The count of this clonotype is one. Just one base apart from a much larger clone, this may be a read error. V and J are TRBV3-1 and TRBJ2-7; 12 nucleotides line up with TRBD2. The CDR3 sequence is 14 residues long. Losses at the gene ends were 7 bases for V and 2 bases for J; bases not matched to a gene: 3. Germline V gives CDR1 LGHDT, CDR2 YNNKEL (reference sequence). The CDR3 coding sequence is TGTGCCAGCAACGGACTAGCGGGAACCTACGAGCAGTACTTC. Translation gives CASNGLAGTYEQYF.

This clonotype was seen ten or more times. The chain uses TRBV30 and TRBJ1-2; D is unclear. The CDR3 consists of 16 residues. The germline gives CDR1 GTSNPN, CDR2 SVGIG (reference sequence). Between the trimmed V and J ends, which lost 4 bases and 4 bases, there was a span of 22 bases. CDR3 sequence reads: CAWTNPRYRKTYGYTF. CDR3 sequence (DNA): TGTGCCTGGACAAATCCGCGTTATAGAAAGACCTATGGCTACACCTTC.

V is TRBV9 and J is TRBJ2-3; D not certain. The V end was cut by 2 bases, the J end by 5 bases, with 15 bases between. The CDR3 consists of 15 residues. From germline, CDR1 is SGDLS and CDR2 YYNGEE. CDR3 residues: CASSVTWGMGDTQYF. DNA for the CDR3: TGTGCCAGCAGCGTCACATGGGGAATGGGAGATACGCAGTATTTT. Full variable domain (missing parts from reference TRBV9 and TRBJ2-3): DSGVTQTPKHLITATGQRVTLRCSPRSGDLSVYWYQQSLDQGLQFLIQYYNGEERAKGNILERFSAQQFPDLHSELNLSSLELGDSALYFCASSVTWGMGDTQYFGPGTRLTVL.

About this clonotype itself: The CDR3 does not close with the conserved phenylalanine or tryptophan, likely indicating a read error. This rearrangement joins TRBV20-1 to TRBJ2-7; the match to TRBD2 covers 7 bases. The CDR3 extends over 15 amino acids. Germline assignment: CDR1 DFQATT and CDR2 SNEGSKA (reference sequence). With 6 bases clipped from V and 0 bases from J, the junction kept 11 bases outside the gene matches. CDR3 DNA sequence: TGCAGTGCCCGTCGGGAAAGCGGGGACTCCTACGAGCAGTACCTC. The encoded protein is CSARRESGDSYEQYL.

Note on this clonotype: A read error may account for a junction end that differs from germline. The chain has TRBV5-4 and TRBJ2-5; TRBD2 matches 8 bases. The CDR3 loop spans 16 amino acids. The V gene's germline CDR1 is SGHNT and CDR2 YYREEE (reference sequence). CDR3 loop: CASSWTPAGVRETQCF. DNA of the CDR3: TGTGCCAGCAGCTGGACCCCAGCGGGAGTACGGGAGACCCAGTGCTTC.

J is TRBJ1-2 and V is TRBV20-1; D ambiguous. Germline loops: CDR1 DFQATT, CDR2 SNEGSKA (reference sequence). V was cut by 4 bases and J by 4 bases, with 22 bases left in between. This CDR3 is built from 16 residues. The CDR3 protein is CSANAVLFRRTYGYTF. The DNA of the CDR3 is TGCAGTGCTAATGCCGTGCTGTTTCGAAGGACCTATGGCTACACCTTC.

This clonotype was seen at least ten times. V is TRBV29-1 and J is TRBJ1-1, with D uncertain. Between the trimmed V and J ends, which lost 8 bases and 5 bases, there was a span of 15 bases. The CDR3 sequence is 12 residues long. The germline V gene encodes CDR1 SQVTM and CDR2 ANQGSEA. The CDR3 is CSMRESGTEAFF. The DNA for the CDR3 is TGCAGCATGAGAGAATCGGGGACTGAAGCTTTCTTT. The whole variable domain, remainder taken from reference TRBV29-1 and TRBJ1-1, is SAVISQKPSRDICQRGTSLTIQCQVDSQVTMMFWYRQQPGQSLTLIATANQGSEATYESGFVIDKFPISRPNLTFSTLTVSNMSPEDSSIYLCSMRESGTEAFFGQGTRLTVV.

This clonotype was picked up a small number of times. A much larger clone differs by one base, so this may be a read error. V gene TRBV28 combines with J gene TRBJ1-5; TRBD1 is a possible D gene (6 bases). The germline gives CDR1 MDHEN, CDR2 SYDVKM. The CDR3 runs 13 residues. The CDR3 protein is CAGRGGVNQPQHF. The DNA for the CDR3 is TGTGCCGGCAGGGGAGGAGTAAATCAGCCCCAGCATTTT.

With respect to this clonotype: A read error may be the cause here, since a much bigger clone is one base away. The chain combines TRBV12-5 with TRBJ1-1; D remains unclear. From germline, CDR1 is LGHNT and CDR2 FRNRAP. This CDR3 is built from 16 residues. The chain's CDR3 is CDSGLVLGRRNTEAFF. In DNA form, the CDR3 reads TGTGATAGTGGTTTGGTACTTGGACGGAGGAACACTGAAGCTTTCTTT.

The table lists this clonotype with a few counts. This chain connects TRBV30 to TRBJ1-6; D is perhaps TRBD1 (6 bases). The V end was cut by 1 base, the J end by 9 bases, with 10 bases between. Per germline, CDR1 GTSNPN and CDR2 SVGIG (reference sequence). The CDR3 sequence is 13 residues long. CDR3 in amino acids: CAWSGYRVSPLHF. The CDR3 DNA sequence: TGTGCCTGGAGTGGTTACAGGGTTTCACCCCTCCACTTT.

This clonotype was detected many times. This chain joins TRBV28 and TRBJ2-7; D possibly uses TRBD1 or TRBD2 (7 bases each). Germline loops: CDR1 MDHEN, CDR2 SYDVKM. V was cut by 3 bases and J by 0 bases, with 12 bases left in between. The CDR3 is 15 amino acids. This CDR3 is CASSLGGGYSYEQYF. CDR3 nucleotides: TGTGCCAGCAGTTTGGGAGGGGGCTACTCCTACGAGCAGTACTTC.